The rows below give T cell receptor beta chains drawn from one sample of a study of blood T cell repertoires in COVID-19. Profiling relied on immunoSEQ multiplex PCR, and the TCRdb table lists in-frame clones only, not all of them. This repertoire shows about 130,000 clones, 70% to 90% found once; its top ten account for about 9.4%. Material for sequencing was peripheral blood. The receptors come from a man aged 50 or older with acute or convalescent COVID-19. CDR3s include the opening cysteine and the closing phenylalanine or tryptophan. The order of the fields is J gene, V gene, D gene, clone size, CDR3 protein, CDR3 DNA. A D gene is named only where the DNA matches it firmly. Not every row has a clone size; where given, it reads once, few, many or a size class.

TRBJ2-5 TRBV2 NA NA CASRVSSGQETQYF TGTGCCAGCAGGGTTTCCAGCGGTCAAGAGACCCAGTACTTC
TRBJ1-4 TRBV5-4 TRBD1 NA CASSLGGQARQKLFF TGTGCCAGCAGCCTTGGGGGACAGGCCCGCCAAAAACTGTTTTTT
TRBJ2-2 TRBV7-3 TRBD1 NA CASSLTPGQGATGELFF TGTGCCAGCAGCTTGACTCCGGGACAGGGGGCCACCGGGGAGCTGTTTTTT
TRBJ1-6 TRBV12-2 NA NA CASRLATAGNSYNSPLHF TGTGCAAGTCGCTTAGCCACTGCGGGAAACTCCTATAATTCACCCCTCCACTTT
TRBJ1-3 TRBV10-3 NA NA CAISPGSSGNTIYF TGTGCCATCAGCCCAGGAAGCTCTGGAAACACCATATATTTT
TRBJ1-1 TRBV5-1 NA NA CASSPLRVTEAFF TGCGCCAGCAGCCCGCTGAGGGTGACTGAAGCTTTCTTT
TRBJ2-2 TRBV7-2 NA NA CASLRGGNTGELFF TGTGCCAGCCTCCGAGGGGGTAACACCGGGGAGCTGTTTTTT
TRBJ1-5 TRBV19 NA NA CASSMRESNQPQHF TGTGCCAGTAGTATGAGGGAGTCCAATCAGCCCCAGCATTTT
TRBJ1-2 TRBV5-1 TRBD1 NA CATRGTTGDYGYTF TGCGCCACCAGGGGGACGACAGGGGACTATGGCTACACCTTC
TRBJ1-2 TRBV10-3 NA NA CAIHQGQRANYGYTF TGTGCCATCCATCAAGGACAGAGAGCTAACTATGGCTACACCTTC
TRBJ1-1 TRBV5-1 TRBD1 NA CASSHHSTGVGMNTEAFF TGCGCCAGCAGCCACCATTCGACAGGGGTCGGAATGAACACTGAAGCTTTCTTT
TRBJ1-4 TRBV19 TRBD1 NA CASSIGTGYEKLFF TGTGCCAGTAGTATTGGGACAGGGTATGAAAAACTGTTTTTT
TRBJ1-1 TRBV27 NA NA CASSLSVGRMGNTEAFF TGTGCCAGCAGTTTATCGGTGGGCCGCATGGGCAACACTGAAGCTTTCTTT
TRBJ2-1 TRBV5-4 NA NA CASSPDLGGPSEQFF TGTGCCAGCAGTCCAGATTTGGGGGGGCCAAGTGAGCAGTTCTTC
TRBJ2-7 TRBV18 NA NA CASSSGAGSEQYF TGTGCCAGCTCCTCAGGGGCGGGCTCCGAGCAGTACTTC
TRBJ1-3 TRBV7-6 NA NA CASSANIPTAGNTIYF TGTGCCAGCAGCGCTAATATCCCGACAGCTGGAAACACCATATATTTT
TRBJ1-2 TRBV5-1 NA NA CASSRLDGNYGYTF TGCGCCAGCAGCCGCCTAGACGGGAACTATGGCTACACCTTC
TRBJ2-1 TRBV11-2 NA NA CASSSDSLVNEQFF TGTGCCAGCAGCTCGGACAGCCTAGTCAATGAGCAGTTCTTC
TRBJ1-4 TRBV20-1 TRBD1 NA CSASQGTGFRQKLFF TGCAGTGCTAGTCAGGGGACAGGATTTCGGCAAAAACTGTTTTTT
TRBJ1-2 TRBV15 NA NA CATSSPGLAKLVYGYTF TGTGCCACCAGCAGTCCCGGGTTGGCAAAGCTGGTCTATGGCTACACCTTC
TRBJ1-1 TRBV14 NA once CASSQGLGVNTEAFF TGTGCCAGCAGCCAAGGCCTCGGGGTGAACACTGAAGCTTTCTTT
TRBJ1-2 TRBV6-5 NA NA CASSPDSVSSYGYTF TGTGCCAGCAGCCCCGACAGTGTCTCAAGTTATGGCTACACCTTC
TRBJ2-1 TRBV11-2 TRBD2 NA CASSARTSASSYNEQFF TGTGCCAGCAGCGCCCGGACTAGCGCGAGCTCCTACAATGAGCAGTTCTTC
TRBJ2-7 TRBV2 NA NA CASSFDRSSYEQYF TGTGCCAGCAGTTTTGATAGGAGCTCCTACGAGCAGTACTTC
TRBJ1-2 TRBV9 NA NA CASSGSAGRLSGYTF TGTGCCAGCAGCGGGTCCGCGGGACGGCTTTCCGGCTACACCTTC
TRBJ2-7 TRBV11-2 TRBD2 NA CASSKRGYEQYF TGTGCCAGCAGTAAGCGGGGCTACGAGCAGTACTTC
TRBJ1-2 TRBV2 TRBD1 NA CASNRGTGNVGGYGYTF TGTGCCAGCAATAGGGGGACAGGGAACGTCGGAGGCTATGGCTACACCTTC
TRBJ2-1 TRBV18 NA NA CASSPTADNEQFF TGTGCCAGCTCACCAACAGCAGACAATGAGCAGTTCTTC
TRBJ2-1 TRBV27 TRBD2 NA CASGTSRGGEYNEQFF TGTGCCAGCGGAACTTCACGCGGGGGGGAATACAATGAGCAGTTCTTC
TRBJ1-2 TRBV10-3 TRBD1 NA CAITPGQGEGYTF TGTGCCATCACTCCTGGACAGGGCGAGGGCTACACCTTC
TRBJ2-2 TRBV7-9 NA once CASSLGHTGELFF TGTGCCAGCAGCCTCGGTCACACCGGGGAGCTGTTTTTT
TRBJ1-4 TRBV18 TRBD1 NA CASSDRALEKLFF TGTGCCAGCTCCGACAGGGCCCTAGAAAAACTGTTTTTT
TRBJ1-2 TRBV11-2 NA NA CASSLGRGRAF TGTGCCAGCAGCTTAGGGAGGGGGAGGGCCTTC
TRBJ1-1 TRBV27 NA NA CASSSLRLSEAFF TGTGCCAGCAGTTCCCTTCGGTTGTCTGAAGCTTTCTTT
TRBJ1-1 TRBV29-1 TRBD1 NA CSVRQGSTEAFF TGCAGCGTTCGACAGGGGAGCACTGAAGCTTTCTTT
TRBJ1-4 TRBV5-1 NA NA CASSLTGTANEKLFF TGCGCCAGCAGCTTAACAGGCACTGCTAATGAAAAACTGTTTTTT
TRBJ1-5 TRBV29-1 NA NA CSVEVDGGGNQPQHF TGCAGCGTTGAAGTGGATGGCGGCGGCAATCAGCCCCAGCATTTT
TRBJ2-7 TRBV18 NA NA CASSRSTSSYEQYF TGTGCCAGCTCCCGTAGCACCAGCTCCTACGAGCAGTACTTC
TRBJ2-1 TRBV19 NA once CASSPVRGSSYNEQFF TGTGCCAGTAGTCCCGTACGGGGGAGCTCCTACAATGAGCAGTTCTTC
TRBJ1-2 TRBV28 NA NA CAAERSGYGYTF TGTGCCGCGGAAAGGAGTGGCTATGGCTACACCTTC
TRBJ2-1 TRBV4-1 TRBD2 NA CASSQAWTSGGLYNEQFF TGCGCCAGCAGCCAAGCTTGGACTAGCGGGGGGCTTTACAATGAGCAGTTCTTC
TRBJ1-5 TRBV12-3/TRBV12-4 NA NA CATGRGEGQPQHF TGTGCCACCGGCAGGGGAGAGGGTCAGCCCCAGCATTTT
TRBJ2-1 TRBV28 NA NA CASSPIRGQGNNEQFF TGTGCCAGCAGCCCAATCCGGGGTCAAGGAAACAATGAGCAGTTCTTC
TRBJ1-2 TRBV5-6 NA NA CASSLARTAGYTF TGTGCCAGCAGCTTGGCCCGGACAGCTGGCTACACCTTC
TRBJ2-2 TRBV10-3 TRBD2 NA CAISWGGTGELFF TGTGCCATTTCGTGGGGGGGCACCGGGGAGCTGTTTTTT
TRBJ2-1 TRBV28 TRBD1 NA CASSFYRGRGEQFF TGTGCCAGCAGTTTTTACAGGGGGCGAGGTGAGCAGTTCTTC
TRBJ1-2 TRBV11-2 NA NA CASSPGRGGDYGYTF TGTGCCAGCAGCCCCGGACGAGGAGGGGACTATGGCTACACCTTC
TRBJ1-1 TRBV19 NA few CASSTQYSGTEAFF TGTGCCAGTAGTACCCAGTATTCGGGCACTGAAGCTTTCTTT
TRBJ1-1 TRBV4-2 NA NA CASSQSQGSMNTEAFF TGTGCCAGCAGCCAAAGCCAGGGGAGTATGAACACTGAAGCTTTCTTT
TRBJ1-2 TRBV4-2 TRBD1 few CASSPNTGQGALVGGYTF TGTGCCAGCAGCCCGAATACGGGACAGGGGGCGCTGGTTGGTGGCTACACCTTC